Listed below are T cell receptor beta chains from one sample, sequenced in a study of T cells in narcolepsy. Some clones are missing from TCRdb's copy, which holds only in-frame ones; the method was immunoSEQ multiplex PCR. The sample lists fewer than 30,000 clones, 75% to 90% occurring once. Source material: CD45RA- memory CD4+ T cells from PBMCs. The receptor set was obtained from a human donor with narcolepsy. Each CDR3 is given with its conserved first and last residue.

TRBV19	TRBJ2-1	CASGTSGTGVYNEQFF
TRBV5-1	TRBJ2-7	CASSKDRDYEQYF
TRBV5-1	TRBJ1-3	CASSLEASGGTIYF
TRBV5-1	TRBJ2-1	CASEQTSGSLFF
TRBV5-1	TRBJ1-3	CASQGEDLNSGNTIYF
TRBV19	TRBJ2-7	CASSPGTSGPYEQYF
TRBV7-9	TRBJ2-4	CASTRGGRNIQYF
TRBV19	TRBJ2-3	CAGGPGGFSDTQYF
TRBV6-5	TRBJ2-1	CASRPGGFRANEQFF
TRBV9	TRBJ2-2	CASSAEVGELFF
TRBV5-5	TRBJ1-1	CASSLYGGGNVNTEAFF
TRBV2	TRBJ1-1	CASSEDRSMNTEAFF
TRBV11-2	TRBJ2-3	CASSYSTGTDTQYF
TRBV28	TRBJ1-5	CASSSVRVLSNQPQHF
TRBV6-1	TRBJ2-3	CASSDGSHTDTQYF
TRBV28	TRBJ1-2	CATMRGMVYGYTF
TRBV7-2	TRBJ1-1	CASMQALGQVNTEAFF
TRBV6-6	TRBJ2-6	CASRQLGSGANVLTF
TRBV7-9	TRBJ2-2	CASSLEGTSTGELFF